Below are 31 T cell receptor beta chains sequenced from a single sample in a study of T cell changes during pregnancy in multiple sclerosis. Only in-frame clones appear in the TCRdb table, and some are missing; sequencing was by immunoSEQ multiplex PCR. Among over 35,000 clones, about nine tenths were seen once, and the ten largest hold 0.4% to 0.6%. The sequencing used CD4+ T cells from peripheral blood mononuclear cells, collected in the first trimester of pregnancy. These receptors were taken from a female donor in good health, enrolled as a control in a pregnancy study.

Written as DNA, the CDR3 is TGTGCCAGCAGTAGGACTTATGGCAATCAGCCCCAGCATTTT. It translates to CASSRTYGNQPQHF. The chain is built from TRBV7-2 and TRBJ1-5; D not resolved. Germline V gene data show CDR1 as SGHTA and CDR2 as FQGNSA. The CDR3 is made up of 14 amino acids. Trimming removed 6 bases at V and 2 bases at J, with 11 bases between.

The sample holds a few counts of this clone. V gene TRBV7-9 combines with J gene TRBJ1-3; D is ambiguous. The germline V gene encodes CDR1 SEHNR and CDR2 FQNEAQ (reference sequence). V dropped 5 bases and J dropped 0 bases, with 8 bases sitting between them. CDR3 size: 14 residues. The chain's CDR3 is CASSPSPSGNTIYF. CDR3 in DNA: TGTGCCAGCAGCCCCTCCCCCTCTGGAAACACCATATATTTT.

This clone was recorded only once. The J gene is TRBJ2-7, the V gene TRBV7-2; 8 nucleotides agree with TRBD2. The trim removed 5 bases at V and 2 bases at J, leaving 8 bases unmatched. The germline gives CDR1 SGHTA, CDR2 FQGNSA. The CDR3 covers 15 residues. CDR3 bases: TGTGCCAGCAGCATCGGCCTAGCGGGCCCCTACGAGCAGTACTTC. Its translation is CASSIGLAGPYEQYF. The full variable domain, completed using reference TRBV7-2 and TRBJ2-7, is GAGVSQSPSNKVTEKGKDVELRCDPISGHTALYWYRQSLGQGLEFLIYFQGNSAPDKSGLPSDRFSAERTGGSVSTLTIQRTQQEDSAVYLCASSIGLAGPYEQYFGPGTRLTVT.

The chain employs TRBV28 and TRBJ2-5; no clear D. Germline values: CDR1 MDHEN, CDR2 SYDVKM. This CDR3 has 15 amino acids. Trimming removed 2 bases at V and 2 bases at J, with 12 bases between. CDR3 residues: CASSLRRFRQETQYF. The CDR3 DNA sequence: TGTGCCAGCAGTTTACGCAGGTTCCGTCAAGAGACCCAGTACTTC.

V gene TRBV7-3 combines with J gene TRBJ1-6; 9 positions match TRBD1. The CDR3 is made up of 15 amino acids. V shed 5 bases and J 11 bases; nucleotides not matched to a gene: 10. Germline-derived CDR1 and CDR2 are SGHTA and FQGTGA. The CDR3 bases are TGTGCCAGCAGCGCCCAGGGACAGGGATCGACACCCCTCCACTTT. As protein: CASSAQGQGSTPLHF.

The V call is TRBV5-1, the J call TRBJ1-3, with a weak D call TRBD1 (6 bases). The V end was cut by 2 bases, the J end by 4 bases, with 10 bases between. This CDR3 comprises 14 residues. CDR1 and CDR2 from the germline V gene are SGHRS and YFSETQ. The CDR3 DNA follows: TGCGCCAGCAGCTTAAGGGGGTCAGGAAACACCATATATTTT. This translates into CASSLRGSGNTIYF.

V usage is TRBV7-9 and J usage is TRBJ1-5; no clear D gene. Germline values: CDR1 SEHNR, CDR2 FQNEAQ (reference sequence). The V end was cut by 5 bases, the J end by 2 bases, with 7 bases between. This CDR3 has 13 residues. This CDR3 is CASSEARNQPQHF. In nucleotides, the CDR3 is TGTGCCAGCAGCGAGGCGCGCAATCAGCCCCAGCATTTT.

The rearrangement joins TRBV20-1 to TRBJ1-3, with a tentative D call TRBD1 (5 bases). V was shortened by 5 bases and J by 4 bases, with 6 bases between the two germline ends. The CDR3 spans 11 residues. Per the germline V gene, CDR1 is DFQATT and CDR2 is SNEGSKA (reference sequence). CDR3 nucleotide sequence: TGCAGTGCTCAGGGCGGAAACACCATATATTTT. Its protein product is CSAQGGNTIYF.

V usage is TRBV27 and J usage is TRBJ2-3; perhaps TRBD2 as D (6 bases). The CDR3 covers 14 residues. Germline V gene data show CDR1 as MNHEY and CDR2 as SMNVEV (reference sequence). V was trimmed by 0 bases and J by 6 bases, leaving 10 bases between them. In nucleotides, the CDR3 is TGTGCCAGCAGTTTATCAGGCGGGGCGGATACGCAGTATTTT. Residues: CASSLSGGADTQYF.

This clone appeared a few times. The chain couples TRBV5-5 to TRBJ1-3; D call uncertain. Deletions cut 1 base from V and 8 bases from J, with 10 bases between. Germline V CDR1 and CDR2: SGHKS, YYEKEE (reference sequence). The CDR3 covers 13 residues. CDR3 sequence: CASSLQEGDTIYF. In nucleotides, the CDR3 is TGTGCCAGCAGCTTGCAGGAGGGAGACACCATATATTTT.

The CDR3 protein is CASNQRERTEAFF. The CDR3 coding sequence is TGTGCCAGTAATCAGAGGGAAAGGACTGAAGCTTTCTTT. This chain uses TRBV19 with TRBJ1-1; no definite D call. V shed 7 bases and J shed 5 bases, with 14 bases lying between them. This CDR3 has 13 amino acids. Per germline, CDR1 LNHDA and CDR2 SQIVND (reference sequence).

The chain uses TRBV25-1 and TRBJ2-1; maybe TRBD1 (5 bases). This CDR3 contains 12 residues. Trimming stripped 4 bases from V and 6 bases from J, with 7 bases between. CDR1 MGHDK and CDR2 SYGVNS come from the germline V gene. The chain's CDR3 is CASSGQGNEQFF. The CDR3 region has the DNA TGTGCCAGCAGTGGGCAGGGCAATGAGCAGTTCTTC.

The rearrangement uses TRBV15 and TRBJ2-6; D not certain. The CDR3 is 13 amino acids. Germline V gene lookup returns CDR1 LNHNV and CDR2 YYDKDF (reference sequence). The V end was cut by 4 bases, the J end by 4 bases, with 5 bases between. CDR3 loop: CATSTGGANVLTF. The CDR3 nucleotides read TGTGCCACCAGCACCGGGGGGGCCAACGTCCTGACTTTC.

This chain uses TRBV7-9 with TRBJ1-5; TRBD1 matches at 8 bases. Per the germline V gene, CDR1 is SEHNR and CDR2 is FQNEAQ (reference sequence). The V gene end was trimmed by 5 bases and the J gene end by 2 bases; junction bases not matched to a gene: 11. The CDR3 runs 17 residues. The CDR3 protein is CASSRTGSREGNQPQHF. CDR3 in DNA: TGTGCCAGCAGCCGGACAGGGTCAAGGGAGGGCAATCAGCCCCAGCATTTT.

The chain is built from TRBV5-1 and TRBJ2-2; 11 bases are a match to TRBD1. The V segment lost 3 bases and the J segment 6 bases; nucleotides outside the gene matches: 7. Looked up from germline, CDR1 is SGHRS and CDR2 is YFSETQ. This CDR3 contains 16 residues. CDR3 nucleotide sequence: TGCGCCAGCAGCTCGGACAGGGGGCTTTCTCCCGGGGAGCTGTTTTTT. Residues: CASSSDRGLSPGELFF.

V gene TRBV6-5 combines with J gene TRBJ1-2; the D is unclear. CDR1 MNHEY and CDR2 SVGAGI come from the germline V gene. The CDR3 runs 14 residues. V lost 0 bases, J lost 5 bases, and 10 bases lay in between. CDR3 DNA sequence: TGTGCCAGCAGTTACTCAGGGAGTCGTTATGGCTACACCTTC. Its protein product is CASSYSGSRYGYTF.

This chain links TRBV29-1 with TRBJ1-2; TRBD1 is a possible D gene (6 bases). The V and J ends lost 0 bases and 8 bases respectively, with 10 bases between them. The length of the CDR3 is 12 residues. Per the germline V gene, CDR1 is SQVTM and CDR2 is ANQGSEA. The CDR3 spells CSVEEQGRGYTF. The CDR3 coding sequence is TGCAGCGTTGAAGAACAGGGACGAGGCTACACCTTC.

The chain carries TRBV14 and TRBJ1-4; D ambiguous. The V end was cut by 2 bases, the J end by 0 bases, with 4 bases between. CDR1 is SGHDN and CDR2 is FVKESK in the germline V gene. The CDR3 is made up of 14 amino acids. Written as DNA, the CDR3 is TGTGCCAGCAGCCAAAGCCCAACTAATGAAAAACTGTTTTTT. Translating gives CASSQSPTNEKLFF.

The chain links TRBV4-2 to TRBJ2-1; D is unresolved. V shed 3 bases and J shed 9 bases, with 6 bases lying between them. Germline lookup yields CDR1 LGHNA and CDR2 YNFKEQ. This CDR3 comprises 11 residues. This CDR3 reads CASSHSREQFF. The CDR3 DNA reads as TGTGCCAGCAGCCACTCTCGTGAGCAGTTCTTC.

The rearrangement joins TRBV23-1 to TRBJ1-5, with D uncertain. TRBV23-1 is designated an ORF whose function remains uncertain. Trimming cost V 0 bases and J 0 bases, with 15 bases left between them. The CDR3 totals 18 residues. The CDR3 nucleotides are TGCGCCAGCAGTCAATCCGCCTCAAGATTCTATAGCAATCAGCCCCAGCATTTT. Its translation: CASSQSASRFYSNQPQHF.

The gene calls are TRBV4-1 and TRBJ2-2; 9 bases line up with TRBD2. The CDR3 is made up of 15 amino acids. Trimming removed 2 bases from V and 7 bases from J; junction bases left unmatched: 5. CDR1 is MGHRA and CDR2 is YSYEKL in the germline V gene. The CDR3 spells CASSQRSGGDGELFF. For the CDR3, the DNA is TGCGCCAGCAGCCAACGTAGCGGGGGCGACGGGGAGCTGTTTTTT.

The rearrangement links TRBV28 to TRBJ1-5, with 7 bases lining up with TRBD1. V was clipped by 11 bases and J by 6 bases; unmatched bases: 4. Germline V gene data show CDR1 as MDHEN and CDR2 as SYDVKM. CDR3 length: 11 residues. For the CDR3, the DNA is TGTGCCGAGGGGGCGAGTCAGCCCCAGCATTTT. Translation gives CAEGASQPQHF.

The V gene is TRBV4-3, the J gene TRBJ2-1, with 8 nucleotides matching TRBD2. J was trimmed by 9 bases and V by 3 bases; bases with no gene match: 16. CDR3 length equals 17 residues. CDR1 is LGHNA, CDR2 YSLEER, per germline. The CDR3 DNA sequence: TGCGCCAGCAGCCAGTCCCCCGGGCTAGCGGGCCTGGTTGAGCAGTTCTTC. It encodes CASSQSPGLAGLVEQFF.

Here the CDR3 DNA reads TGTGCCTGGAGTCTTGTTGACACTGAAGCTTTCTTT. Amino acid sequence: CAWSLVDTEAFF. The chain carries TRBV30 and TRBJ1-1; D not resolved. The germline V gene encodes CDR1 GTSNPN and CDR2 SVGIG (reference sequence). Trimming shortened V by 2 bases and J by 3 bases, and 7 bases separated the two germline ends. The CDR3 runs to 12 residues.

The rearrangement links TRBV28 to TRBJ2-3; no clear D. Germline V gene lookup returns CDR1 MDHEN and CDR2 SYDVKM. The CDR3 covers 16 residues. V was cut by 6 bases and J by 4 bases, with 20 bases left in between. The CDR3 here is CASRSPRLVKSDTQYF. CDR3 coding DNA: TGTGCCAGCAGATCCCCGAGGCTAGTAAAGTCAGATACGCAGTATTTT.

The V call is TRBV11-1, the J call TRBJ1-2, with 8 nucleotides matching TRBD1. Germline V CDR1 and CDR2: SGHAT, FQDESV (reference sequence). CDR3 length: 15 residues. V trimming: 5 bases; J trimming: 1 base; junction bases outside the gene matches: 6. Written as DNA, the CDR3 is TGTGCCAGCAGCACTACAGGGGGGATTAACTATGGCTACACCTTC. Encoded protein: CASSTTGGINYGYTF.

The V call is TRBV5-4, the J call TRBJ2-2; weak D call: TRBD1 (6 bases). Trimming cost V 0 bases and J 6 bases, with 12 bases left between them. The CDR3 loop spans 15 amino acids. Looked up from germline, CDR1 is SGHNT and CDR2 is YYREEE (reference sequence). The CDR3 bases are TGTGCCAGCAGCTTGGAAGGGGGTAGGGCCGGGGAGCTGTTTTTT. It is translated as CASSLEGGRAGELFF.

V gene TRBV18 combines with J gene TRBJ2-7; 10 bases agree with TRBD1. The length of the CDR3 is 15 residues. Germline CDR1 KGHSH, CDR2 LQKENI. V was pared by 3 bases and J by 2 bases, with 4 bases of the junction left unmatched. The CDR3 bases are TGTGCCAGCTCACCGACAGGGGGCAGGGCCTACGAGCAGTACTTC. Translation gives CASSPTGGRAYEQYF.

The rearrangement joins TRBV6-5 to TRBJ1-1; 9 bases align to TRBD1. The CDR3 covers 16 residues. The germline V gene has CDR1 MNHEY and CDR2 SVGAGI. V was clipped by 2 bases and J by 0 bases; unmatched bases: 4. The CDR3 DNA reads TGTGCCAGCAGTTACACAGGACAGGGGATGAACACTGAAGCTTTCTTT. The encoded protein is CASSYTGQGMNTEAFF.

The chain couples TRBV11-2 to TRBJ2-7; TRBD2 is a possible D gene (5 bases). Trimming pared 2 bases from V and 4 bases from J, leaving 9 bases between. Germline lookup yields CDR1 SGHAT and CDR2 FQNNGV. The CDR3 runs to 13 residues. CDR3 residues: CASSLTREYEQYF. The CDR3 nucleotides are TGTGCCAGCAGCTTAACTAGGGAGTACGAGCAGTACTTC.

The CDR3 is CASSLRQPLNEKLFF. In DNA form, the CDR3 reads TGTGCCAGCAGTCTTAGACAGCCCCTTAATGAAAAACTGTTTTTT. V and J are TRBV27 and TRBJ1-4; TRBD1 might be the D (5 bases). Germline loops: CDR1 MNHEY, CDR2 SMNVEV (reference sequence). The CDR3 is 15 residues long. Trimming cost V 5 bases and J 4 bases, with 14 bases left between them.